Each of the 4 T cell receptor beta chains below was sequenced from the same sample in a study of T cell repertoires in cytomegalovirus infection. These receptors are not linked to any known antigen. MiXCR, run by TCRdb on the reads, gives a single entry per CDR3 protein. The sample contains roughly 120,000 distinct CDR3 sequences, around 31% of which appear only once. The sample was CD8+ T cells from cultured PBMCs, taken from culture after CMV antigen stimulation. The receptors originated from a human donor in good health (CMV status not recorded). Some clones in this sample may be carry-over from other donors' samples.

This chain uses TRBV5-6 with TRBJ2-2; perhaps TRBD1 as D (5 bases). Deletions cut 0 bases from V and 2 bases from J, with 11 bases between. Germline CDR1 is SGHDT and CDR2 is YYEEEE. The length of the CDR3 is 16 residues. The CDR3 is CASSLGTSLNTGELFF. CDR3 nucleotides: TGTGCCAGCAGCTTGGGGACATCGCTTAACACCGGGGAGCTGTTTTTT.

V gene TRBV19 combines with J gene TRBJ2-7; 8 bases map to TRBD2. J was trimmed by 0 bases and V by 5 bases; bases with no gene match: 6. CDR3 size: 15 residues. Looked up from germline, CDR1 is LNHDA and CDR2 is SQIVND (reference sequence). The CDR3 DNA reads as TGTGCCAGTAGTCCGGGACTAGGTCCCTCCTACGAGCAGTACTTC. Its translation is CASSPGLGPSYEQYF.

This chain uses TRBV28 with TRBJ2-5; 13 nucleotides line up with TRBD2. J gave up 2 bases and V 6 bases, and 6 bases lay outside the gene matches. Per germline, CDR1 MDHEN and CDR2 SYDVKM. The CDR3 runs 16 residues. This chain's CDR3 is CASRHGTSGAQETQYF. CDR3 nucleotides: TGTGCCAGCAGACATGGGACTAGCGGGGCTCAAGAGACCCAGTACTTC.

This clonotype was recorded at least ten times. V and J are TRBV12-3 or TRBV12-4 and TRBJ1-2; the D is unclear. Trimming removed 3 bases from V and 9 bases from J, with 8 bases in between. The CDR3 loop spans 11 amino acids. CDR3 sequence reads: CASSFGNRYTF. The CDR3 DNA reads as TGTGCCAGCAGTTTTGGGAACCGCTACACCTTC.